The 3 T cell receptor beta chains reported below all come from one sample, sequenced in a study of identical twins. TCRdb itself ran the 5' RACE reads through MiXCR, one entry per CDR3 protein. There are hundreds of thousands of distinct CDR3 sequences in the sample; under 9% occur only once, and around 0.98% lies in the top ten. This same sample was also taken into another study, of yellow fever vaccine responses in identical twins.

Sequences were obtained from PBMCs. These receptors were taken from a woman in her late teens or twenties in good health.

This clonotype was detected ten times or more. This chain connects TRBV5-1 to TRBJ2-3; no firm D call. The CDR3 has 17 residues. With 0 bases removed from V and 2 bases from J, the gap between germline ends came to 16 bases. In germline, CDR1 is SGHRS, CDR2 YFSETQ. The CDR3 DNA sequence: TGCGCCAGCAGCTTGGTTGGCGTTTCCCAGGTCACAGATACGCAGTATTTT. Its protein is CASSLVGVSQVTDTQYF. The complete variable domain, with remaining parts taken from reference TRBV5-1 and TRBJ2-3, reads KAGVTQTPRYLIKTRGQQVTLSCSPISGHRSVSWYQQTPGQGLQFLFEYFSETQRNKGNFPGRFSGRQFSNSRSEMNVSTLELGDSALYLCASSLVGVSQVTDTQYFGPGTRLTVL.

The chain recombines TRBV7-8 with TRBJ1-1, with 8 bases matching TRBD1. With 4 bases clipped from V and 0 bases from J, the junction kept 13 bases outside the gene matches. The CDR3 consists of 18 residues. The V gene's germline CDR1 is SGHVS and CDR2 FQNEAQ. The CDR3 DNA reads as TGTGCCAGCAGCTCACCGCCTGGGACAGGCTCCATGAACACTGAAGCTTTCTTT. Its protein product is CASSSPPGTGSMNTEAFF.

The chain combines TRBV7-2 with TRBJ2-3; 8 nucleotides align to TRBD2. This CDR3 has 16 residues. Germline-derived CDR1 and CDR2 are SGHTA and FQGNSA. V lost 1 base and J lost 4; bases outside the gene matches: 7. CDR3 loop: CASSLVAGGLPDTQYF. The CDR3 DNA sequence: TGTGCCAGCAGCTTAGTGGCGGGGGGCCTCCCAGATACGCAGTATTTT.